This T cell receptor beta chain came from a study of CD8+CD57+ T cells in acquired aplastic anemia. Background on the study: The mean DNA yield obtained from sorted CD4+ and CD8+ cells came to 3 to 3.5 ug.

The CDR3 totals 13 residues. V lost 2 bases and J 0 bases, leaving 4 bases between the germline ends. Per germline, CDR1 LNHDA and CDR2 SQIVND (reference sequence). Overall study findings and caveats: The same twenty-nine CD8+ CDR3 sequences occurred in patients and in controls. Controls and patients did not differ significantly in CD8+ Simpson's diversity.

To note about this clonotype: Its antigen remains unknown.

The TCR beta profiling, which covered VDJ combination and CDR3 sequence, was carried out using genomic DNA as the template. TCRdb redid the calling of the reads with MiXCR, one entry per CDR3 protein. Altogether more than 150,000 distinct CDR3 sequences are present, roughly 64% being singletons, with the ten largest covering around 42%. The clonotype was recovered from a human donor with severe aplastic anemia or a healthy control (not recorded which). Input material: sorted CD4+, CD8+, or CD8+CD57+ T cells (not recorded which) from PBMCs. V is TRBV19 and J is TRBJ1-2; no clear D. The DNA of the CDR3 is TGTGCCAGTAGTATAAGTACTAACTATGGCTACACCTTC. Its protein product is CASSISTNYGYTF.